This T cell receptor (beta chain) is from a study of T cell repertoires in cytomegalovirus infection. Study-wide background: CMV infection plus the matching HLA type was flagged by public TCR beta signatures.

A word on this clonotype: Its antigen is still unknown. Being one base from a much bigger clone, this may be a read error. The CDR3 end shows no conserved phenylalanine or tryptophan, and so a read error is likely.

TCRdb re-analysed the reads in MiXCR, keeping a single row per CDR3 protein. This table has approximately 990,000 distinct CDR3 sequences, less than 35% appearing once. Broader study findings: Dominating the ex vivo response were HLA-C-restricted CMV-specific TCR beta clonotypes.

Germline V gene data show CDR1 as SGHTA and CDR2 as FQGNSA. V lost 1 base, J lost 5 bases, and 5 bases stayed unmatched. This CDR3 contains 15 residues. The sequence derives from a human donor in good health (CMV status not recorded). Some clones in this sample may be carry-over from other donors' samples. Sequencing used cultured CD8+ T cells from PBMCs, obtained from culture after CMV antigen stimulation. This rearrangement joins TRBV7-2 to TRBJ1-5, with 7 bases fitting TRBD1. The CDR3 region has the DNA TGTGCCAGCAGCTTAGAAGGGGACAGCCATCAGCCCCAGCATTCT. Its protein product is CASSLEGDSHQPQHS.